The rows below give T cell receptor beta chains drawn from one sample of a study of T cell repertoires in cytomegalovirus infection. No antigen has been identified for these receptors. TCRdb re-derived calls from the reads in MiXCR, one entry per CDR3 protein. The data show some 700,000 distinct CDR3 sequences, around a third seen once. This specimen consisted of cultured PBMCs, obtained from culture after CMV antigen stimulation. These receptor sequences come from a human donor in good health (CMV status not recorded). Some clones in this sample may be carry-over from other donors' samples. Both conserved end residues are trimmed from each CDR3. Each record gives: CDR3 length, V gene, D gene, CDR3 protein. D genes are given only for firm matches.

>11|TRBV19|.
ASSSRGGQETL
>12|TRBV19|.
ASSTGQNNQPQH
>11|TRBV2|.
ASSESIAGEQY
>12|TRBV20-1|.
SANPGGAPYEQY
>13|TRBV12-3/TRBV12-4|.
ASSSPGGSTDTQY
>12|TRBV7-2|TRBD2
ASSSGLAVYEQY
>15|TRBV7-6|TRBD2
ASSDGLAGPYQETQY
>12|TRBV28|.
ASRISGSGNTIY
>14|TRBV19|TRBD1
ASSVRTGSYTGELF
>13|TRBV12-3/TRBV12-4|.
ASSPTRADTDTQY
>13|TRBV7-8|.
ASSVPGERYNEQF
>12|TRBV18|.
ASSPQGAPYGYT
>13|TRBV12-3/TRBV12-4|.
ASSSRSLWNEKLF
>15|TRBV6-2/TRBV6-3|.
ASSIRITTLSNQPQH
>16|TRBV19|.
ASSSKILVGGGSNEQF
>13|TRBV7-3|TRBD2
ASSQRGTSGYEQY
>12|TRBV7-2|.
ASSLTAQNNEQF
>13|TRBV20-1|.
SASPQGTHTGELF
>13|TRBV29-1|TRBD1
SVLGVGQEWEKLF
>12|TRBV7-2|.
ASSSRGNAGELF
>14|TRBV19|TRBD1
ASSTLLETGLETQY
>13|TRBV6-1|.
ASSRGTVLSYEQY
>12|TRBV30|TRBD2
AWSAAGPRHTQY
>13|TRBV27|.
ASSSGGRSYNEQF
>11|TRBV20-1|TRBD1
SAADRVRNGYT
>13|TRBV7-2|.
ASSLADSLYGGYT
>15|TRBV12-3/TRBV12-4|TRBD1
ASSFYSGQGSTDTQY
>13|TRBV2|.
ASSVGGTRAYGYT
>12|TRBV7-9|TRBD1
ASSPTGGNYEQY
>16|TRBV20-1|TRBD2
SAPPPGLAGGLGYEQY
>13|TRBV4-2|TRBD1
ASSQGDRDDQPQH
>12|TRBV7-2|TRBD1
ASSSGGAAYEQY
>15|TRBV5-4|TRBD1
ASSLDSRGQGNSPLH
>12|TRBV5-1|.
ASSKSGVRETQY
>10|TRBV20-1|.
SAPIRYTEAF
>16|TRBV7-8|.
ASSLALGGRSVGDTQY
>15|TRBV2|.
ASSETGDLFPSTEAF
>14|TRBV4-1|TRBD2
ASSLTSGRAGNEQF
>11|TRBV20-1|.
SARTEGPTEAF
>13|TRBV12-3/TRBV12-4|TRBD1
ASSLRQGDVGGYT
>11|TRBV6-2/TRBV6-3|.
ASSPHGPHEQY
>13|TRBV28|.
ASTQGRRGTGGYT
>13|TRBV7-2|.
ASSGSIGDDTEAF
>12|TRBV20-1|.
SASGRVWQETQY
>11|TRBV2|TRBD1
ASSTYRGTEAF
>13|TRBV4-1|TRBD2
ASSQLWTSAYEQY
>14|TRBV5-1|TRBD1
ASSTGDRGPEETQY
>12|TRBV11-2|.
ASSLVYPRAPLH
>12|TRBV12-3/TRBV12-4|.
ASSHTGSGGELF
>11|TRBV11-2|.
ASSKQLNTEAF
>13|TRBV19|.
ASSISQSTYNEQF
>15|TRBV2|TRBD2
ASRAGTSGRALNIQY
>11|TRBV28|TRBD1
ASRQGGTEKLF